Shown below are 16 T cell receptor beta chains from a single sample sequenced in a study of response to subunit inactivated influenza vaccine. A single record per CDR3 protein comes from TCRdb applying MiXCR to the RT-PCR reads. The table lists 500,000 to 600,000 distinct CDR3 sequences, roughly 10% of them singletons. Sequenced here: PBMCs from blood, sampled on the day of vaccination. Receptors originate from a man aged 50 to 60 who received an inactivated influenza vaccine.

Comments on this clonotype: Given a much more abundant clone one base away, this may be a read error. The chain is built from TRBV5-1 and TRBJ2-3, with TRBD2 as a possible D gene (6 bases). This CDR3 is built from 14 residues. Trimming pared 1 base from V and 3 bases from J, leaving 9 bases between. From germline, CDR1 is SGHRS and CDR2 YFSETQ. DNA of the CDR3: TGCGCCAGCAGCTTGCAACTAGCTACAGATACGCAGTATTTT. Translating gives CASSLQLATDTQYF. The entire variable domain, with the rest obtained from reference TRBV5-1 and TRBJ2-3, is as follows: KAGVTQTPRYLIKTRGQQVTLSCSPISGHRSVSWYQQTPGQGLQFLFEYFSETQRNKGNFPGRFSGRQFSNSRSEMNVSTLELGDSALYLCASSLQLATDTQYFGPGTRLTVL.

This clonotype has ten or more counts. This chain connects TRBV24-1 to TRBJ1-1; D may be TRBD1 (6 bases). Germline V gene sequence: CDR1 KGHDR, CDR2 SFDVKD. Trimming pared 4 bases from V and 6 bases from J, leaving 11 bases between. This CDR3 has 13 amino acids. The CDR3 region is CATSDSRGPEAFF. CDR3 sequence (DNA): TGTGCCACCAGTGACTCCAGGGGACCTGAAGCTTTCTTT.

The rearrangement uses TRBV10-3 and TRBJ2-5, with D perhaps matching TRBD1 or TRBD2 (6 bases each). The CDR3 runs 11 residues. Germline V gives CDR1 ENHRY, CDR2 SYGVKD. The V end was cut by 11 bases, the J end by 4 bases, with 11 bases between. The CDR3, as DNA: TGTGCCGTGGGGGGCGGAGAGACCCAGTACTTC. Translation gives CAVGGGETQYF.

The V and J genes are TRBV2 and TRBJ2-5, with D perhaps TRBD2 (6 bases). Germline lookup yields CDR1 SNHLY and CDR2 FYNNEI. The CDR3 sequence is 15 residues long. With 6 bases removed from V and 0 bases from J, the gap between germline ends came to 14 bases. The CDR3 DNA reads TGTGCCAGCAGGAAGGGGACTGGGCACCAAGAGACCCAGTACTTC. The encoded protein is CASRKGTGHQETQYF.

This clonotype showed up just a few times. This chain joins TRBV15 and TRBJ2-7; TRBD1 agrees at 7 bases. From germline, CDR1 is LNHNV and CDR2 YYDKDF (reference sequence). The CDR3 length is 16 residues. Losses at the gene ends were 0 bases for V and 2 bases for J; bases not matched to a gene: 7. The CDR3 protein is CATSRDYDRVAYEQYF. CDR3 bases: TGTGCCACCAGCAGAGACTATGACAGGGTGGCCTACGAGCAGTACTTC.

This clonotype was observed at least ten times. The chain joins TRBV5-1 to TRBJ2-3; D possibly matches TRBD1 or TRBD2 (5 bases each). Trimming pared 5 bases from V and 4 bases from J, leaving 17 bases between. CDR1 is SGHRS, CDR2 YFSETQ, per germline. The CDR3 runs to 15 residues. The CDR3 protein is CASRPDGAAADTQYF. In nucleotides, the CDR3 is TGCGCCAGCAGACCCGACGGGGCGGCGGCAGATACGCAGTATTTT.

The chain recombines TRBV12-3 or TRBV12-4 with TRBJ2-1, with TRBD2 matching 11 bases. V lost 2 bases and J lost 6; bases outside the gene matches: 9. The CDR3 runs to 17 residues. The CDR3 DNA reads as TGTGCCAGCAGTTTACCCCTAGGGCTAGCGGGGGGCAATGAGCAGTTCTTC. This gives the protein CASSLPLGLAGGNEQFF.

The CDR3 region has the DNA TGTGCCAGCAGCCAAGAGTTTCGCGGCTACGAGCAGTACTTC. This encodes CASSQEFRGYEQYF. This sequence joins TRBV14 and TRBJ2-7, with D unresolved. V lost 0 bases and J 3 bases, leaving 9 bases between the germline ends. CDR3 length equals 14 residues. Germline V gene sequence: CDR1 SGHDN, CDR2 FVKESK. Filled out from reference TRBV14 and TRBJ2-7, the complete variable domain reads EAGVTQFPSHSVIEKGQTVTLRCDPISGHDNLYWYRRVMGKEIKFLLHFVKESKQDESGMPNNRFLAERTGGTYSTLKVQPAELEDSGVYFCASSQEFRGYEQYFGPGTRLTVT.

This clonotype has more than one count but fewer than ten. This chain joins TRBV4-3 and TRBJ2-2; a possible D gene is TRBD2 (5 bases). There are 13 residues in the CDR3. Germline CDR1 LGHNA, CDR2 YSLEER. Trimming stripped 3 bases from V and 8 bases from J, with 10 bases between. The CDR3 loop is CASSQGSGGELFF. In DNA form, the CDR3 reads TGCGCCAGCAGCCAGGGTTCGGGGGGGGAGCTGTTTTTT.

The genes are TRBV20-1 and TRBJ1-1; 8 positions agree with TRBD1. Unmatched junction bases numbered 4, after V lost 3 bases and J lost 1 base. The germline V gene encodes CDR1 DFQATT and CDR2 SNEGSKA (reference sequence). This CDR3 region has 14 residues. The CDR3 spells CSASSGGPNTEAFF. CDR3 DNA sequence: TGCAGTGCTAGTTCAGGGGGCCCGAACACTGAAGCTTTCTTT.

This clonotype was found many times. The chain recombines TRBV5-6 with TRBJ1-1, with a tentative D call TRBD1 (5 bases). From germline, CDR1 is SGHDT and CDR2 YYEEEE. This CDR3 region has 15 residues. Trimming removed 0 bases from V and 6 bases from J, with 15 bases in between. The CDR3 coding sequence is TGTGCCAGCAGCTTGGTTCGCAGGGCGCTCGCTGAAGCTTTCTTT. This translates into CASSLVRRALAEAFF. The full variable domain, in which reference TRBV5-6 and TRBJ1-1 provide the parts outside the CDR3, is DAGVTQSPTHLIKTRGQQVTLRCSPKSGHDTVSWYQQALGQGPQFIFQYYEEEERQRGNFPDRFSGHQFPNYSSELNVNALLLGDSALYLCASSLVRRALAEAFFGQGTRLTVV.

This clonotype has more than one count but fewer than ten. The chain joins TRBV6-2 or TRBV6-3 to TRBJ1-5, with D unresolved. Germline CDR1 and CDR2: MNHEY and SVGEGT. V dropped 5 bases and J dropped 2 bases, with 7 bases sitting between them. CDR3 size: 13 residues. The CDR3 loop reads CASSRAGNQPQHF. The CDR3 DNA sequence: TGTGCCAGCAGTCGGGCAGGCAATCAGCCCCAGCATTTT.

This clonotype was observed a few times. V and J are TRBV30 and TRBJ2-3; TRBD2 agrees at 7 bases. CDR1 and CDR2 (germline): GTSNPN, SVGIG (reference sequence). CDR3 length: 16 residues. The junction had 7 bases not matched to a gene; V was cut back by 1 base and J by 0 bases. CDR3 region: CAWSDEERDSTDTQYF. Written as DNA, the CDR3 is TGTGCCTGGAGTGACGAAGAGCGGGATAGCACAGATACGCAGTATTTT.

The CDR3 sequence: CASSQSLGSDRGNQPQHF. The DNA of the CDR3 is TGTGCCAGCAGCCAGAGCTTGGGGTCGGACAGGGGCAATCAGCCCCAGCATTTT. The rearrangement joins TRBV11-2 to TRBJ1-5, with TRBD1 matching over 8 bases. Unmatched junction bases numbered 14, after V lost 5 bases and J lost 2 bases. The CDR3 totals 18 residues. Germline V gene lookup returns CDR1 SGHAT and CDR2 FQNNGV.

This clonotype was observed a handful of times. This chain links TRBV18 with TRBJ2-7, with 9 bases that match TRBD1. V shed 4 bases, J shed 7 bases, and the junction held 14 bases outside the gene matches. This CDR3 has 16 residues. The germline CDR1 and CDR2 sequences are KGHSH and LQKENI. The CDR3 DNA reads TGTGCCAGCTCACTTTGGGCCGGGACAGGGACAGTAGAGCAGTACTTC. Its translation: CASSLWAGTGTVEQYF.

This clonotype came up a few times. The chain joins TRBV7-9 to TRBJ1-2, with D uncertain. Germline CDR1 is SEHNR and CDR2 is FQNEAQ (reference sequence). The CDR3 spans 13 residues. Between the trimmed V and J ends, which lost 5 bases and 9 bases, there was a span of 16 bases. CDR3 nucleotides: TGTGCCAGCAGCCCTCCCGACCCGGGGAGCTACACCTTC. This gives the protein CASSPPDPGSYTF.